These T cell receptor beta chains were read from a single sample in a study of blood T cell repertoires in COVID-19. Profiled with immunoSEQ multiplex PCR; TCRdb holds only in-frame clones, not every one. The profile shows some 210,000 clones, 89% of them singletons. Sample: peripheral blood. These receptors originate from a woman in her forties with acute or convalescent COVID-19. Both conserved end residues are part of each CDR3. D genes are given only for firm matches. The size entry is marked missing in some rows and otherwise reads once, few, many or a size class.

TRBV6-1,TRBD1,TRBJ1-2,NA,TGTGCCAGCAGTGAAGTGGGACAGAGGTATGGCTACACCTTC,CASSEVGQRYGYTF
TRBV27,TRBD1,TRBJ1-4,NA,TGTGCCAGCAGGCTCACAGGGGCGGGGGAAAAACTGTTTTTT,CASRLTGAGEKLFF
TRBV5-4,NA,TRBJ1-4,NA,TGTGCCAGCAGCTCCTGGGACACTGAGGGAAAACTGTTTTTT,CASSSWDTEGKLFF
TRBV7-2,TRBD2,TRBJ2-5,NA,TGTGCCAGCAGTCGGCCCAGGGCTCAGACTAGCGGGGGGCAGGGGGCCCAGTACTTC,CASSRPRAQTSGGQGAQYF
TRBV6-5,NA,TRBJ2-5,NA,TGTGCCAGCAGCCCCAGGGGAGAGACCCAGTACTTC,CASSPRGETQYF
TRBV7-2,NA,TRBJ1-3,NA,TGTGCCAGCAGCTACAGCTCTGGAAACACCATATATTTT,CASSYSSGNTIYF
TRBV3-1/TRBV3-2,TRBD1,TRBJ2-1,NA,TGTGCCAGCAGCCAAGATTTCGGGACAGACTCCTACAATGAGCAGTTCTTC,CASSQDFGTDSYNEQFF
TRBV19,TRBD1,TRBJ2-1,NA,TGTGCCAGTAGGGGCAGGGGGTTCGAGGAGCAGTTCTTC,CASRGRGFEEQFF
TRBV30,TRBD1,TRBJ2-3,once,TGTGCCTGGAGTGTAGGGACAGGGTGGAGCACAGATACGCAGTATTTT,CAWSVGTGWSTDTQYF
TRBV19,NA,TRBJ1-2,NA,TGTGCCAGTAGCCTGACAAGTCCCTATGGCTACACCTTC,CASSLTSPYGYTF